These 22 T cell receptor beta chains share one sample of origin, sequenced in a study of blood T cell repertoires in COVID-19. TCRdb's table, derived via immunoSEQ multiplex PCR, lists solely in-frame clones and lacks some. The table includes about 300,000 clones, around 82% detected once. The sequencing sample was made of peripheral blood. The receptor set was obtained from a woman between 45 and 65 years old who had recovered from COVID-19.

V and J are TRBV28 and TRBJ1-5, with D possibly being TRBD1 (6 bases). V was shortened by 5 bases and J by 0 bases, with 11 bases between the two germline ends. Germline values: CDR1 MDHEN, CDR2 SYDVKM. This CDR3 is built from 15 residues. This CDR3 reads CASSDRPNSNQPQHF. CDR3 DNA sequence: TGTGCCAGCAGTGACAGGCCGAATAGCAATCAGCCCCAGCATTTT.

The chain has TRBV29-1 and TRBJ2-1, with 7 bases matching TRBD2. Looked up from germline, CDR1 is SQVTM and CDR2 is ANQGSEA. CDR3 length equals 13 residues. Trimming cost V 4 bases and J 8 bases; bases outside gene matches: 8. The CDR3 region has the DNA TGCAGCGTTGCGGCGGGAGCGCCGCATGAGCAGTTCTTC. It translates to CSVAAGAPHEQFF.

This chain joins TRBV28 and TRBJ2-7; 9 bases match TRBD2. The length of the CDR3 is 14 residues. Trimming at V came to 6 bases and at J to 6 bases, leaving 9 bases not matched to a gene. CDR1 and CDR2 from the germline V gene are MDHEN and SYDVKM. CDR3 DNA sequence: TGTGCCAGCAGACCTCCGGGACTAGCAACCGAGCAGTACTTC. Its protein is CASRPPGLATEQYF.

The chain employs TRBV5-1 and TRBJ2-5; D possibly corresponds to TRBD1 (6 bases). The V gene lost 4 bases and the J gene lost 5 bases, with 18 bases spanning the gap. Germline CDR1 SGHRS, CDR2 YFSETQ. The CDR3 loop spans 15 amino acids. This CDR3 reads CASSIPGTKGETQYF. As DNA, the CDR3 is TGCGCCAGCAGCATACCCGGGACAAAGGGTGAGACCCAGTACTTC.

The chain uses TRBV28 and TRBJ1-4, with 9 bases that match TRBD1. V trimming: 9 bases; J trimming: 10 bases; junction bases outside the gene matches: 12. In germline, CDR1 is MDHEN, CDR2 SYDVKM. CDR3 length: 14 amino acids. CDR3 amino acids: CASHSTGGHPKLFF. Here the CDR3 DNA reads TGTGCCAGTCACTCAACAGGGGGCCACCCAAAACTGTTTTTT.

The J gene is TRBJ1-1, the V gene TRBV7-9, with a tentative D call TRBD1 (6 bases). The CDR3 is made up of 14 amino acids. Between the trimmed V and J ends, which lost 1 base and 0 bases, there was a span of 6 bases. From germline, CDR1 is SEHNR and CDR2 FQNEAQ (reference sequence). This CDR3 reads CASSLGQVNTEAFF. The CDR3 nucleotides are TGTGCCAGCAGCTTAGGACAGGTGAACACTGAAGCTTTCTTT.

Here the CDR3 reads CASSDTTRGDTQYF. In DNA form, the CDR3 reads TGTGCCAGCAGCGATACCACGCGGGGAGATACGCAGTATTTT. The rearrangement uses TRBV5-4 and TRBJ2-3; TRBD2 is a possible D gene (6 bases). Looked up from germline, CDR1 is SGHNT and CDR2 is YYREEE (reference sequence). The V end was cut by 4 bases, the J end by 5 bases, with 14 bases between. This CDR3 region has 14 residues.

The rearrangement uses TRBV28 and TRBJ1-1, with D maybe TRBD1 (6 bases). CDR3 length: 14 amino acids. Germline lookup yields CDR1 MDHEN and CDR2 SYDVKM. Trimming removed 5 bases at V and 2 bases at J, with 12 bases between. CDR3 in DNA: TGTGCCAGCAGTAAGTGGGACACTAACACTGAAGCTTTCTTT. This sequence encodes CASSKWDTNTEAFF.

V and J are TRBV6-5 and TRBJ2-2, with 7 bases matching TRBD1. CDR1 is MNHEY and CDR2 is SVGAGI in the germline V gene. The CDR3 loop spans 16 amino acids. V lost 4 bases to trimming and J lost 0 bases; unmatched junction nucleotides: 5. CDR3 residues: CASSSPGTANTGELFF. DNA of the CDR3: TGTGCCAGCAGTTCGCCCGGGACAGCGAACACCGGGGAGCTGTTTTTT.

The chain has TRBV5-5 and TRBJ1-2, with TRBD1 matching over 7 bases. The V gene's germline CDR1 is SGHKS and CDR2 YYEKEE (reference sequence). Germline trimming cut 4 bases from V and 6 bases from J; bases unmatched to any gene: 9. CDR3 size: 14 residues. CDR3 protein: CASSPSQGSHGYTF. DNA of the CDR3: TGTGCCAGCAGCCCGTCACAGGGGAGCCATGGCTACACCTTC.

This chain connects TRBV3-1 (or the pseudogene TRBV3-2) to TRBJ2-1, with 7 bases aligning to TRBD2. CDR1 and CDR2 from the germline V gene are LGHDT and YNNKEL (reference sequence). With V trimmed by 3 bases and J by 0 bases, 23 bases remained unmatched. The CDR3 length is 22 residues. Here the CDR3 reads CASSHNIPQLAYPLGSYNEQFF. CDR3 coding DNA: TGTGCCAGCAGCCATAATATCCCCCAACTAGCGTATCCCCTAGGCTCCTACAATGAGCAGTTCTTC.

The chain joins TRBV9 to TRBJ2-1, with TRBD2 matching 7 bases. Germline V gene sequence: CDR1 SGDLS, CDR2 YYNGEE. This CDR3 spans 14 amino acids. Trimming took 3 bases from V and 6 from J; bases not matched to a gene: 6. The CDR3 DNA is TGTGCCAGCAGCGCAGTGACTAGCTTCAATGAGCAGTTCTTC. Encoded protein: CASSAVTSFNEQFF.

This clone was observed a handful of times. The rearrangement uses TRBV5-6 and TRBJ1-6; a weak D match, TRBD1 (6 bases). V gave up 2 bases and J gave up 6 bases, with 9 bases separating them. Germline CDR1 is SGHDT and CDR2 is YYEEEE. The CDR3 runs 14 residues. CDR3 region: CASSFGTPNSPLHF. DNA for the CDR3: TGTGCCAGCAGCTTCGGGACACCTAATTCACCCCTCCACTTT.

J is TRBJ2-3 and V is TRBV28; 8 bases are shared with TRBD2. This CDR3 contains 14 residues. Germline CDR1 MDHEN, CDR2 SYDVKM. Trimming at V came to 3 bases and at J to 5 bases, leaving 4 bases not matched to a gene. The CDR3 is CASSLFAGGDTQYF. The CDR3 DNA sequence: TGTGCCAGCAGTTTGTTTGCGGGAGGAGATACGCAGTATTTT.

The CDR3 loop is CASSLSSLGEMNSPLHF. The CDR3 DNA reads as TGTGCCAGCAGCTTAAGCAGTTTAGGGGAAATGAATTCACCCCTCCACTTT. The rearrangement links TRBV7-8 to TRBJ1-6; perhaps TRBD1 as D (5 bases). This CDR3 has 17 residues. Trimming removed 2 bases at V and 7 bases at J, with 18 bases between. CDR1 SGHVS and CDR2 FQNEAQ come from the germline V gene. Based on the CDR3 plus reference TRBV7-8 and TRBJ1-6, the full variable domain is GAGVSQSPRYKVAKRGQDVALRCDPISGHVSLFWYQQALGQGPEFLTYFQNEAQLDKSGLPSDRFFAERPEGSVSTLKIQRTQQEDSAVYLCASSLSSLGEMNSPLHFGNGTRLTVT.

In this sample, this clone turned up many times. The J gene is TRBJ1-6, the V gene TRBV6-6; D is possibly TRBD1 (5 bases). Trimming shortened V by 5 bases and J by 8 bases, and 13 bases separated the two germline ends. The CDR3 consists of 14 residues. Germline V gene sequence: CDR1 MNHNY, CDR2 SVGAGI (reference sequence). CDR3 bases: TGTGCCAGCAGTGAGGACATTCCTTATTCACCCCTCCACTTT. This gives the protein CASSEDIPYSPLHF.

The J gene is TRBJ2-2, the V gene TRBV10-3, with a weak D call TRBD1 (5 bases). The CDR3 has 18 residues. The V end lost 0 bases, the J end lost 0 bases, and 14 bases lay between the germline ends. Germline values: CDR1 ENHRY, CDR2 SYGVKD. The CDR3 coding sequence is TGTGCCATCAGTGAGTCACTAACAGGACGGTCGAACACCGGGGAGCTGTTTTTT. It codes for CAISESLTGRSNTGELFF.

The rearrangement uses TRBV28 and TRBJ2-7; TRBD1 aligns across 7 bases. The CDR3 is 14 amino acids. Germline-derived CDR1 and CDR2 are MDHEN and SYDVKM. Unmatched junction bases numbered 4, after V lost 5 bases and J lost 0 bases. The CDR3 coding sequence is TGTGCCAGCAGTCAACAGGGGCACTCCTACGAGCAGTACTTC. Amino acids: CASSQQGHSYEQYF. Variable domain in full (rest from reference TRBV28 and TRBJ2-7): DVKVTQSSRYLVKRTGEKVFLECVQDMDHENMFWYRQDPGLGLRLIYFSYDVKMKEKGDIPEGYSVSREKKERFSLILESASTNQTSMYLCASSQQGHSYEQYFGPGTRLTVT.

The rearrangement links TRBV6-5 to TRBJ2-3, with D tentatively TRBD1 (6 bases). Germline CDR1 reads MNHEY; CDR2 reads SVGAGI. The CDR3 is made up of 14 amino acids. Trimming cost V 8 bases and J 1 base, with 13 bases left between them. As DNA, the CDR3 is TGTGCCAGCCGATACAGGGAAGGCACAGATACGCAGTATTTT. Protein product: CASRYREGTDTQYF.

This chain joins TRBV28 and TRBJ1-6; tentative D call: TRBD1 (5 bases). The CDR3 totals 17 residues. Trimming stripped 2 bases from V and 0 bases from J, with 11 bases between. The germline gives CDR1 MDHEN, CDR2 SYDVKM. CDR3 protein: CASSLGAGSSYNSPLHF. The CDR3 DNA reads as TGTGCCAGCAGTTTAGGGGCAGGGTCCTCCTATAATTCACCCCTCCACTTT.

The V gene is TRBV10-3, the J gene TRBJ1-2; no definite D call. This CDR3 has 13 amino acids. The germline V gene encodes CDR1 ENHRY and CDR2 SYGVKD. The V gene lost 5 bases and the J gene lost 4 bases, with 11 bases spanning the gap. In DNA, the CDR3 is TGTGCCATCAGTTTAGATACTTCCTATGGCTACACCTTC. Translation: CAISLDTSYGYTF.

V gene TRBV6-5 combines with J gene TRBJ1-2; no reliable D call. Germline CDR1 is MNHEY and CDR2 is SVGAGI. The germline V and J ends were trimmed by 2 bases and 6 bases, with 10 bases remaining between them. The CDR3 is made up of 13 amino acids. CDR3 in amino acids: CASSYASADGYTF. CDR3 in DNA: TGTGCCAGCAGTTACGCCTCCGCAGATGGCTACACCTTC.